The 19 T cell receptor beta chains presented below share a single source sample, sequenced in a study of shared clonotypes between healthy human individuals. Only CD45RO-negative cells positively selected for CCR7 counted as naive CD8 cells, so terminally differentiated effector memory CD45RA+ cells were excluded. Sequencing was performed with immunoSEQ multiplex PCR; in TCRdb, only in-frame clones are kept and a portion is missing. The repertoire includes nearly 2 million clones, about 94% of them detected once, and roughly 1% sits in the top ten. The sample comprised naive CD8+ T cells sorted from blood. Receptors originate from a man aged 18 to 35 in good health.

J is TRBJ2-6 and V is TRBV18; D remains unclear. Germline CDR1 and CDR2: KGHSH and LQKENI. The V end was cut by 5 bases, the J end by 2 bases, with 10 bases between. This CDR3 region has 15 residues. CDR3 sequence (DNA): TGTGCCAGCTCAAACCCCGGTGCTGGGGCCAACGTCCTGACTTTC. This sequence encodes CASSNPGAGANVLTF.

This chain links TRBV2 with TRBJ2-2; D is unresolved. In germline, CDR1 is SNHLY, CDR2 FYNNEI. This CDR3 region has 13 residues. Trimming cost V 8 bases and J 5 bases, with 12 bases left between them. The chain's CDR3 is CASDNGGTGELFF. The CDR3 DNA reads TGTGCCAGCGATAACGGTGGGACCGGGGAGCTGTTTTTT.

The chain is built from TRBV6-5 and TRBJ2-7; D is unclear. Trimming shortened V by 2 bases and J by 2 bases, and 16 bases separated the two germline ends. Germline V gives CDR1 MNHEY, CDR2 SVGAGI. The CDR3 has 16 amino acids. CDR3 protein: CASSYADGRSTYEQYF. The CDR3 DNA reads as TGTGCCAGCAGTTACGCAGACGGAAGGTCTACCTACGAGCAGTACTTC.

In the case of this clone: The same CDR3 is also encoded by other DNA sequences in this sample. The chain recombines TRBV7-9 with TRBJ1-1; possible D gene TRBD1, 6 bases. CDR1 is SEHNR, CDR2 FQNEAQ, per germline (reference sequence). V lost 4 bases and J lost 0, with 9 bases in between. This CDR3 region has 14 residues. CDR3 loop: CASSSGQLNTEAFF. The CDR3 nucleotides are TGTGCCAGCAGCTCCGGACAGTTGAACACTGAAGCTTTCTTT.

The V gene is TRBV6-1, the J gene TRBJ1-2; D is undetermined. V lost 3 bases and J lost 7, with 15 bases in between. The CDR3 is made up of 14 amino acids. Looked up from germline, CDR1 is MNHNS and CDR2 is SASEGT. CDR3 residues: CASSDVWLSGGYTF. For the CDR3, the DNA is TGTGCCAGCAGTGACGTTTGGCTCAGTGGTGGCTACACCTTC.

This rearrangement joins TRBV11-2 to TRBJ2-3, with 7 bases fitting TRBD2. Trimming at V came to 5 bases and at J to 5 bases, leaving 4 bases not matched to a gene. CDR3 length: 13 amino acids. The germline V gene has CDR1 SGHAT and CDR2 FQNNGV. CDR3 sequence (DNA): TGTGCCAGCAGCCCCAGCGGGATAGATACGCAGTATTTT. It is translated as CASSPSGIDTQYF. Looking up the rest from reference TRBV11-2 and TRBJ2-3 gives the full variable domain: EAGVAQSPRYKIIEKRQSVAFWCNPISGHATLYWYQQILGQGPKLLIQFQNNGVVDDSQLPKDRFSAERLKGVDSTLKIQPAKLEDSAVYLCASSPSGIDTQYFGPGTRLTVL.

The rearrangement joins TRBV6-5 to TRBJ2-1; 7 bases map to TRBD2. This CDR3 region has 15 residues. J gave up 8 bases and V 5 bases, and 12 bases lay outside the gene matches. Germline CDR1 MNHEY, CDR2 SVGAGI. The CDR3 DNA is TGTGCCAGCAGTCAACTAGCGACCGAGGGCGATGAGCAGTTCTTC. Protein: CASSQLATEGDEQFF.

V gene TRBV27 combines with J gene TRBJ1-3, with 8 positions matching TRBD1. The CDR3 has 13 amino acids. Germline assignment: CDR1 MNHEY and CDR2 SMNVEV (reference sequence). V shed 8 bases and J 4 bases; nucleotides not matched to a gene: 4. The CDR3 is CASSRTGGNTIYF. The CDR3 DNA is TGTGCCAGCTCGCGGACAGGGGGAAACACCATATATTTT.

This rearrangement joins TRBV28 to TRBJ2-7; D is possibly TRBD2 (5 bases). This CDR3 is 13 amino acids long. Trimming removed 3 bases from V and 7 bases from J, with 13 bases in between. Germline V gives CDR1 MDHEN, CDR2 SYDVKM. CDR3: CASSFLIRGEQYF. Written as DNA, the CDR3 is TGTGCCAGCAGTTTTCTTATAAGAGGGGAGCAGTACTTC. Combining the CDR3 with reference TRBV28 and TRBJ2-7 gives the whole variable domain DVKVTQSSRYLVKRTGEKVFLECVQDMDHENMFWYRQDPGLGLRLIYFSYDVKMKEKGDIPEGYSVSREKKERFSLILESASTNQTSMYLCASSFLIRGEQYFGPGTRLTVT.

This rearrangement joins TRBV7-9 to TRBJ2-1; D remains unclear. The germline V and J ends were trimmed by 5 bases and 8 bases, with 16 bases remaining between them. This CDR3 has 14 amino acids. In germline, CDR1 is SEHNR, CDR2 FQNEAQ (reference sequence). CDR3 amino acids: CASSPWTERYEQFF. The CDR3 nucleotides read TGTGCCAGCAGCCCATGGACCGAGAGGTATGAGCAGTTCTTC. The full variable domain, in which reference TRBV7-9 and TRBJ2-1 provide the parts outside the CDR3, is DTGVSQNPRHKITKRGQNVTFRCDPISEHNRLYWYRQTLGQGPEFLTYFQNEAQLEKSRLLSDRFSAERPKGSFSTLEIQRTEQGDSAMYLCASSPWTERYEQFFGPGTRLTVL.

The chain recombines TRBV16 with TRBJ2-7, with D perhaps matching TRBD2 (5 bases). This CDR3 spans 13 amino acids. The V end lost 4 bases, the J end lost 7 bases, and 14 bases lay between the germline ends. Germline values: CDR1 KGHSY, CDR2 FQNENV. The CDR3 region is CASSLTDPGEQYF. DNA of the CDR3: TGTGCCAGCAGCCTCACCGACCCGGGGGAGCAGTACTTC. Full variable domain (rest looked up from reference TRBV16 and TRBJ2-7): GEEVAQTPKHLVRGEGQKAKLYCAPIKGHSYVFWYQQVLKNEFKFLISFQNENVFDETGMPKERFSAKCLPNSPCSLEIQATKLEDSAVYFCASSLTDPGEQYFGPGTRLTVT.

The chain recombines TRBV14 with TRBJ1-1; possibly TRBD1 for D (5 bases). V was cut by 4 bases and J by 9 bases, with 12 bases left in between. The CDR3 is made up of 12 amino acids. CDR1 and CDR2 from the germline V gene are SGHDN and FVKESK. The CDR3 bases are TGTGCCAGCAGCCCTGATGGGGGACAAGCTTTCTTT. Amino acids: CASSPDGGQAFF.

The CDR3, as DNA: TGTGCCACCAGCAGAGCAGGGGGCGGCTATGGCTACACCTTC. It specifies CATSRAGGGYGYTF. The chain combines TRBV15 with TRBJ1-2, with TRBD1 identical over 8 bases. The CDR3 runs to 14 residues. From germline, CDR1 is LNHNV and CDR2 YYDKDF (reference sequence). J gave up 4 bases and V 1 base, and 2 bases lay outside the gene matches.

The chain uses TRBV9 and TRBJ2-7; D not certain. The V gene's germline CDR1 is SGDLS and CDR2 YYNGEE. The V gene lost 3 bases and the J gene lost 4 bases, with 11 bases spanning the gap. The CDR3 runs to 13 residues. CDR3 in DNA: TGTGCCAGCAGCGCCTCCGGGCGGTACGAGCAGTACTTC. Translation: CASSASGRYEQYF.

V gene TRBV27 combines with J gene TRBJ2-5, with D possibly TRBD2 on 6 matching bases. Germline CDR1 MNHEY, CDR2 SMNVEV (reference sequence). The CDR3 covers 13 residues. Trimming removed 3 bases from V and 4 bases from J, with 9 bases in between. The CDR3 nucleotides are TGTGCCAGCAGTTTGGTCGGGAGAGAGACCCAGTACTTC. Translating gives CASSLVGRETQYF.

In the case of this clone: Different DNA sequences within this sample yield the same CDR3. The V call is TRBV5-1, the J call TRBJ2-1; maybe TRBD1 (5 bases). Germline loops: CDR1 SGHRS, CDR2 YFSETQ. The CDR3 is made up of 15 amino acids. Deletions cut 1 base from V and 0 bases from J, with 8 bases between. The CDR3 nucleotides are TGCGCCAGCAGCTTGACAGGATCCTCCTACAATGAGCAGTTCTTC. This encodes CASSLTGSSYNEQFF.

CDR3 in amino acids: CASSLDPLVRDLYGYTF. Here the CDR3 DNA reads TGTGCCAGCAGCTTAGATCCTCTTGTCAGGGACCTCTATGGCTACACCTTC. V gene TRBV11-2 combines with J gene TRBJ1-2, with D perhaps TRBD1 (5 bases). This CDR3 contains 17 residues. Germline V CDR1 and CDR2: SGHAT, FQNNGV. The V end lost 0 bases, the J end lost 4 bases, and 18 bases lay between the germline ends.

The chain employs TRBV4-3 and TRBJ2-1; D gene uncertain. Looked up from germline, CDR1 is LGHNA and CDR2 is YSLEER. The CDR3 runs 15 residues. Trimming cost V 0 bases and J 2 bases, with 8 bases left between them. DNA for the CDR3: TGCGCCAGCAGCCAAGATCGGGTCCCCTACAATGAGCAGTTCTTC. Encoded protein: CASSQDRVPYNEQFF.

The CDR3 DNA is TGTGCCAGCAGGATCGGAGCGGGGGGGGCCTACAATGAGCAGTTCTTC. Protein: CASRIGAGGAYNEQFF. This rearrangement joins TRBV7-9 to TRBJ2-1; 10 bases fit TRBD2. CDR1 SEHNR and CDR2 FQNEAQ come from the germline V gene (reference sequence). CDR3 length: 16 amino acids. V shed 6 bases, J shed 2 bases, and the junction held 7 bases outside the gene matches. Together with reference TRBV7-9 and TRBJ2-1, the CDR3 gives the full variable domain: DTGVSQNPRHKITKRGQNVTFRCDPISEHNRLYWYRQTLGQGPEFLTYFQNEAQLEKSRLLSDRFSAERPKGSFSTLEIQRTEQGDSAMYLCASRIGAGGAYNEQFFGPGTRLTVL.